The clone carrying this T cell receptor beta chain was counted between two and nine times. These data are taken from a study of OX40 agonist ivuxolimab in advanced cancers. TCRdb's table, derived via immunoSEQ multiplex PCR, lists solely in-frame clones and lacks some. The sample gives some 63,000 clones, 90% to 95% of which show up once; roughly 19% is in the top ten. Trimming shortened V by 4 bases and J by 2 bases, and 5 bases separated the two germline ends. In germline, CDR1 is SGDLS, CDR2 YYNGEE. The CDR3 has 12 amino acids. The chain links TRBV9 to TRBJ2-3; D gene unclear. The clonotype originates from an adult with an advanced solid tumor such as melanoma, head and neck, liver or kidney cancer. Specimen: CD4+ or CD8+ T cells sorted from blood, collected in a trial of the OX40 agonist ivuxolimab. The CDR3 loop reads CASSSTTDTQYF. DNA of the CDR3: TGTGCCAGCAGCTCCACCACAGATACGCAGTATTTT.